The 11 T cell receptor beta chains below come from one sample, sequenced in a study of T cell responses to AZD1222 COVID-19 vaccine. Produced via immunoSEQ multiplex PCR; TCRdb's table is partial and in-frame only. The sample shows 120,000 to 150,000 clones, 86% of them seen only once. The sample here was peripheral blood, taken 28 days after the second AZD1222 dose. These receptors were collected from an adult who received the AZD1222 COVID-19 vaccine.

J is TRBJ2-1 and V is TRBV30, with TRBD2 matching over 8 bases. V was pared by 3 bases and J by 3 bases, with 7 bases of the junction left unmatched. The CDR3 has 15 amino acids. Germline V CDR1 and CDR2: GTSNPN, SVGIG (reference sequence). The CDR3 here is CAWRTYSGNYNEQFF. The CDR3 region has the DNA TGTGCCTGGAGGACTTATAGCGGGAACTACAATGAGCAGTTCTTC.

The V gene is TRBV9, the J gene TRBJ1-4; 8 bases are a match to TRBD1. V was clipped by 3 bases and J by 7 bases; unmatched bases: 5. The CDR3 runs to 14 residues. The germline V gene has CDR1 SGDLS and CDR2 YYNGEE. DNA of the CDR3: TGTGCCAGCAGCGACGGAGGACAGGGTGAAAAACTGTTTTTT. It encodes CASSDGGQGEKLFF.

The chain links TRBV10-1 to TRBJ1-1, with a tentative D call TRBD1 (5 bases). CDR3 size: 14 residues. CDR1 and CDR2 (germline): WNHNN, SYGVQD (reference sequence). V lost 2 bases to trimming and J lost 1 base, with 8 bases between them. The CDR3 bases are TGCGCCAGCAGTGAGACTACAGGGAACACTGAAGCTTTCTTT. It is translated as CASSETTGNTEAFF.

This rearrangement joins TRBV4-1 to TRBJ2-7; 8 bases match TRBD2. Trimming cost V 5 bases and J 7 bases; bases outside gene matches: 13. Germline-derived CDR1 and CDR2 are MGHRA and YSYEKL. CDR3 length: 15 residues. As DNA, the CDR3 is TGCGCCAGCAGCAGCCACTTCGGACTAGCTGTTGAGCAGTACTTC. Its translation: CASSSHFGLAVEQYF.

Here the CDR3 reads CASSLPPLEGYTF. CDR3 coding DNA: TGCGCCAGCAGCTTGCCCCCCCTGGAAGGCTACACCTTC. The V and J genes are TRBV5-1 and TRBJ1-2, with D unclear. V lost 1 base and J 8 bases, leaving 12 bases between the germline ends. The CDR3 runs to 13 residues. CDR1 and CDR2 (germline): SGHRS, YFSETQ.

This clone has a single count. The genes are TRBV12-5 and TRBJ1-2; D is unresolved. Germline CDR1 reads LGHNT; CDR2 reads FRNRAP. V was cut by 1 base and J by 14 bases, with 11 bases left in between. The length of the CDR3 is 11 residues. The CDR3 DNA reads TGTGCTAGTGGTTTGGAAGTGGGCTTAACCTTC. Its protein product is CASGLEVGLTF.

The chain employs TRBV5-1 and TRBJ2-2; D is possibly TRBD2 (6 bases). V was clipped by 4 bases and J by 1 base, with 14 bases between them. Germline lookup yields CDR1 SGHRS and CDR2 YFSETQ. The CDR3 sequence is 16 residues long. CDR3 amino acids: CASSAGGVWNTGELFF. As DNA, the CDR3 is TGCGCCAGCAGCGCCGGGGGAGTTTGGAACACCGGGGAGCTGTTTTTT.

The rearrangement links TRBV11-3 to TRBJ2-7, with 7 positions matching TRBD1. With V trimmed by 0 bases and J by 2 bases, 4 bases remained unmatched. The germline V gene has CDR1 SGHNT and CDR2 YENEEA. This CDR3 has 15 residues. The CDR3 spells CASSLDGQGAYEQYF. As DNA, the CDR3 is TGTGCCAGCAGCTTAGACGGGCAGGGGGCCTACGAGCAGTACTTC.

The V and J genes are TRBV20-1 and TRBJ2-7, with D hard to call. V was cut by 4 bases and J by 4 bases, with 8 bases left in between. Germline V gene sequence: CDR1 DFQATT, CDR2 SNEGSKA (reference sequence). The CDR3 covers 11 residues. This chain's CDR3 is CSAKALYEQYF. The CDR3 DNA follows: TGCAGTGCTAAAGCTCTGTACGAGCAGTACTTC.

The sample holds many counts of this clone. This chain uses TRBV5-1 with TRBJ2-1; tentatively, D is TRBD1 or TRBD2 (5 bases each). The CDR3 covers 13 residues. Germline V CDR1 and CDR2: SGHRS, YFSETQ. Trimming shortened V by 4 bases and J by 6 bases, and 11 bases separated the two germline ends. This CDR3 reads CASSAGTSNEQFF. Written as DNA, the CDR3 is TGCGCCAGCAGCGCCGGGACGAGCAATGAGCAGTTCTTC.

CDR3 sequence reads: CASSHGHREKLFF. The DNA of the CDR3 is TGTGCCAGCAGCCACGGACATCGTGAAAAACTGTTTTTT. The chain recombines TRBV14 with TRBJ1-4; D perhaps matches TRBD1 (5 bases). The CDR3 sequence is 13 residues long. Germline CDR1 and CDR2: SGHDN and FVKESK. V was shortened by 3 bases and J by 7 bases, with 9 bases between the two germline ends.